The T cell receptor (beta chain) under discussion was sequenced for a study of T cells in Graves' hyperthyroidism and ophthalmopathy. General study points: Progression to ophthalmopathy was predicted a median of approximately seven months early. Among clonotypes expanded in thyroid above 0.001, most were also found in blood.

About this clonotype: Its antigen remains unidentified.

RNA transcripts served as the template for amplifying TCR beta CDR3 regions. First-round RT-PCR targeting the TCR CDR3 was performed with the HTBI primer set. TCRdb re-analysed the multiplex PCR reads in MiXCR, keeping a single row per CDR3 protein. The sample contains a few hundred thousand distinct CDR3 sequences, about a sixth of which appear only once. Trimming pared 6 bases from V and 7 bases from J, leaving 15 bases between. Germline lookup yields CDR1 ENHRY and CDR2 SYGVKD. This CDR3 comprises 13 residues. Diagnoses rested on clinical symptoms, serum thyroxine and TRAb, thyroid ultrasound and orbital computed tomography. PBMCs stemmed from approximately 10 ml fresh peripheral blood.

Sequenced: blood. This TCR came from a woman aged 30 to 39 with Graves' hyperthyroidism. The genes are TRBV10-3 and TRBJ1-2; D is possibly TRBD1 (5 bases). As DNA, the CDR3 is TGTGCCATCAGCAGGGAAACGTATGGTGGCTACACCTTC. This encodes CAISRETYGGYTF.